This TCR beta chain originates from a study of response to subunit inactivated influenza vaccine. Of note for this clonotype: Its antigen remains unidentified.

Germline assignment: CDR1 WNHNN and CDR2 SYGVQD (reference sequence). The CDR3 loop spans 14 amino acids. V dropped 6 bases and J dropped 1 base, with 12 bases sitting between them. Broader study findings: Few additional T cells are recruited per seasonal influenza vaccination, authors suggested.

TCRdb re-called the RT-PCR reads through MiXCR, storing one row per CDR3 protein. The sample contains roughly 700,000 distinct CDR3 sequences, 11% to 15% of which appear only once. The chain couples TRBV10-1 to TRBJ2-5; TRBD2 is a possible D gene (5 bases). The clonotype originates from a man aged 45-60 years who received an inactivated influenza vaccine. The input for sequencing was PBMCs from blood, taken 14 to 15 days before vaccination. The CDR3 sequence: CASRDPGSQETQYF. CDR3 DNA: TGCGCCAGCAGGGATCCGGGGTCCCAAGAGACCCAGTACTTC.